What follows describes a single T cell receptor (beta chain). This clone was observed a handful of times. Its antigen target is currently unknown. Base qualities are not at hand, and no much larger clone is one base apart. This entry is derived from a study of vaccination effects on CD4 cells after COVID-19 (dated by TCRdb to 2021 to 2024). At the level of the whole study: Post-vaccine samples across the study were collected a median of 72 days after the second dose, with a range of 14 to 241. The study compared SARS-CoV-2 spike-specific CD4+ TCR repertoires before and after mRNA vaccination in COVID-19 convalescent patients and infection-naive vaccine recipients. The full study included some 10 COVID-19 convalescent patients and a handful of SARS-CoV-2-naive healthy vaccine recipients. In the study, cultures from other donors were sequenced using the Oncomine TCR Beta short-read assay on an Illumina iSeq 100. The investigation overall reported the following: In healthy vaccine recipients, vaccine-induced clones were almost all SARS-CoV-2 mono-reactive, with only 1 of 255 being cross-reactive with common cold coronaviruses. Clones induced by infection and clones induced by vaccination both contracted markedly at late timepoints after vaccination, which fits with T cell responses waning over time. Limitations of the study were the small number of convalescent patients and the absence of early post-infection timepoints.

To identify antigen-specific CD4+ T cell clonotypes by their expansion, the ViraFEST assay first stimulated PBMC with viral peptide pools and then applied TCR sequencing. After 10 days of culture, CD4+ T cells were isolated with the EasySep CD4+ T cell isolation kit. Participants received two doses of either the BNT162b2 or the mRNA-1273 mRNA SARS-CoV-2 vaccine. None of the healthy vaccine recipients had a prior SARS-CoV-2 infection, which was confirmed by nucleocapsid antibody tests that came back negative both before and after vaccination. Each well held some 1.9 million PBMC cultured in IMDM containing around 5% human AB serum, 9.5 to 10 IU/ml IL-2 and gentamicin, along with roughly 10 ug/ml peptides. Half of the culture medium was replaced with fresh IL-2-containing medium on days 3 and 7. Unless noted otherwise, every peptide stimulation condition was cultured in triplicate wells. PBMC were separated from whole blood using Ficoll-Paque Plus gradient centrifugation and were then either cryopreserved at -140C or used fresh. Overlapping peptide pools spanned the spike proteins of SARS-CoV-2 and the common cold coronaviruses HCoV-NL63, HCoV-OC43 and HCoV-229E. The QIAamp micro DNA kit was used to extract genomic DNA from the cultured CD4+ T cells.

From V the trimming removes 1 base and from J it removes 13 bases, while the gene matches leave 6 bases of the junction unaccounted for. The germline V gene provides CDR1 SGHTA and CDR2 FQGTGA. The CDR3, from cysteine to phenylalanine, totals 13 residues. The read is trimmed to its CDR3 DNA, 39 bases read in frame from base 1. The protocol used for the library was the immunoSEQ multiplex PCR assay. DNA from the CD4+ T cells that had been cultured and isolated underwent TCR beta CDR3 sequencing. In the original analysis: Non-productive TCR sequences were removed, reads were trimmed to the CDR3 region, and CDR3s of at least 7 amino acids were retained. The MANAFEST web app was used to pick out antigen-specific clonotypes by comparing their expansion in peptide wells with that in reference cultures. For clones to be considered positive, expansion at FDR<0.05 versus reference and all other wells, an odds ratio above 5, and a frequency above 0.1% in two replicate wells were required. A clonotype was called cross-reactive if it was significantly expanded both in SARS-CoV-2 spike wells and in at least one common cold coronavirus spike condition. Levenshtein distance calculated with the stringdist R package was used to assess CDR3 similarity, and unrooted trees were constructed with ape in R 3.6.1. TCRdb carries this immuneACCESS record with in-frame sequences only. Its versions omit some clonotypes, under half of them owing to an unresolved V gene in the studies checked, with the rest unexplained. That table is the source of V, J and clone size, and D and trimming were worked out from the DNA. The sample includes approximately 65,000 clones, with around 69% observed a single time. Roughly 1.6% of the sample is in the top ten clones.

This chain is built from TRBV7-3 and TRBJ2-1, with TRBD2 identical over 8 junction bases. The receptor comes from a human donor who received a COVID-19 vaccine. The sequenced sample was CD4+ T cells from PBMCs cultured with HCoV-229E spike peptides, obtained after COVID-19 vaccination. Sample cell subset or site, as interpreted from the label and publication: HCoV-229E spike overlapping peptide pool stimulation. The CDR3: CASSLRDGGEQFF. The DNA sequence is as follows: TGTGCCAGCAGCTTAAGGGACGGGGGGGAACAGTTCTTC. Full variable domain (CDR3 extended with the reference TRBV7-3 and TRBJ2-1 proteins): GAGVSQTPSNKVTEKGKYVELRCDPISGHTALYWYRQSLGQGPEFLIYFQGTGAADDSGLPNDRFFAVRPEGSVSTLKIQRTERGDSAVYLCASSLRDGGEQFFGPGTRLTVL.